Below are 32 T cell receptor beta chains sequenced from a single sample in a study of molecular identifiers for immune sequencing clone quantification. TCRdb re-called the PCR reads through MiXCR, storing one row per CDR3 protein. The table has roughly 100,000 distinct CDR3 sequences, 30% to 45% seen once; the top ten hold approximately 9.8%. Specimen: naive CD8+ T cells from blood, with Jurkat cell RNA spiked in. Subset specified: FACS-sorted CD8+CD4-CCR7+CD45RA+ naive T cells. The receptors were gathered from a human donor in good health. Some libraries in this study had Jurkat cell RNA spiked in.

This clonotype came up a few times. The chain uses TRBV29-1 and TRBJ2-2; possibly TRBD1 for D (5 bases). This CDR3 spans 15 amino acids. Trimming took off 5 bases at V and 6 bases at J, with 19 bases between the two ends. Germline values: CDR1 SQVTM, CDR2 ANQGSEA. The CDR3 loop is CSVHTPQELAGELFF. The CDR3 nucleotides are TGCAGCGTTCACACACCACAGGAATTGGCCGGGGAGCTGTTTTTT.

In this sample, this clonotype turned up once. Because it lacks the conserved phenylalanine or tryptophan at the end, this CDR3 is likely a read error. The CDR3 bases are TGTGCCAGCAGCCAAGATCGGCCCGGCAATGAGCAGTTCATC. Its protein product is CASSQDRPGNEQFI. The chain carries TRBV4-2 and TRBJ2-1; D remains unclear. The CDR3 is 14 residues long. V lost 0 bases and J 6 bases, leaving 9 bases between the germline ends. From germline, CDR1 is LGHNA and CDR2 YNFKEQ.

The chain employs TRBV6-2 or TRBV6-3 and TRBJ2-5; D gene uncertain. Trimming removed 0 bases at V and 12 bases at J, with 8 bases between. Germline-derived CDR1 and CDR2 are MNHEY and SVGEGT. The CDR3 loop spans 11 amino acids. CDR3 DNA sequence: TGTGCCAGCAGTTACTCAGAACCGAAGTACTTC. Amino acids: CASSYSEPKYF.

This clonotype was detected only once. This may stem from a read error, because a much larger clone lies one nucleotide away. The genes are TRBV28 and TRBJ1-1, with D perhaps TRBD1 (5 bases). This CDR3 spans 14 amino acids. From germline, CDR1 is MDHEN and CDR2 SYDVKM. The CDR3 reads CASSPKLGVSEAIF. The CDR3 DNA follows: TGTGCCAGCAGTCCCAAATTAGGGGTTAGTGAAGCTATCTTT.

The rearrangement links TRBV5-4 to TRBJ2-4; 8 positions agree with TRBD1. This CDR3 comprises 12 residues. Germline V gene data show CDR1 as SGHNT and CDR2 as YYREEE (reference sequence). V lost 3 bases, J lost 12 bases, and 5 bases stayed unmatched. For the CDR3, the DNA is TGTGCCAGCAGCTGGACAGGGCGGGATCAGTACTTC. It encodes CASSWTGRDQYF.

This clonotype was seen a few times. The chain links TRBV10-3 to TRBJ2-3; 7 nucleotides align to TRBD2. Germline CDR1 and CDR2: ENHRY and SYGVKD. V lost 5 bases and J lost 1; bases outside the gene matches: 6. The CDR3 is made up of 15 amino acids. CDR3 coding DNA: TGTGCCATCAGTAGTGTGGCGGGAGGCACAGATACGCAGTATTTT. Amino acid sequence: CAISSVAGGTDTQYF.

Concerning this clonotype: At one boundary the junction diverges from the germline segment, which might be a read error. The chain combines TRBV27 with TRBJ1-1, with D perhaps TRBD1 (5 bases). The CDR3 runs 16 residues. Germline V gives CDR1 MNHEY, CDR2 SMNVEV (reference sequence). This chain's CDR3 is CAGSLGHPGMNTEAFF. The CDR3 nucleotides are TGTGCCGGCAGTTTGGGGCACCCGGGCATGAACACTGAAGCTTTCTTT.

The chain combines TRBV27 with TRBJ2-7; 7 bases agree with TRBD1. In germline, CDR1 is MNHEY, CDR2 SMNVEV (reference sequence). V was pared by 8 bases and J by 1 base, with 8 bases of the junction left unmatched. This CDR3 is built from 14 residues. CDR3 sequence (DNA): TGTGCCAGCCAAGAGGCAGGGGGATCCTACGAGCAGTACTTC. It is translated as CASQEAGGSYEQYF.

V is TRBV10-3 and J is TRBJ2-7, with D possibly being TRBD1 (7 bases). This CDR3 is 14 amino acids long. From germline, CDR1 is ENHRY and CDR2 SYGVKD. Deletions cut 5 bases from V and 2 bases from J, with 13 bases between. In DNA, the CDR3 is TGTGCCATCAGTCGCGGGACAGTTACCTACGAGCAGTACTTC. Its translation is CAISRGTVTYEQYF.

A note on this clonotype: With a much larger clone just one base away, this may be a read error. The CDR3 ends on some other residue instead of the conserved phenylalanine or tryptophan, so this is likely a read error. The rearrangement joins TRBV29-1 to TRBJ2-3; 7 bases align to TRBD2. The length of the CDR3 is 13 residues. Germline CDR1 reads SQVTM; CDR2 reads ANQGSEA. J was trimmed by 4 bases and V by 7 bases; bases with no gene match: 8. CDR3 nucleotides: TGCAGCGGGCGGGAGTTTGGTGCAGATACGCAGTATCTT. It encodes CSGREFGADTQYL.

The J gene is TRBJ2-5, the V gene TRBV29-1, with a weak D call TRBD2 (5 bases). The V gene's germline CDR1 is SQVTM and CDR2 ANQGSEA. The V end was cut by 0 bases, the J end by 1 base, with 12 bases between. This CDR3 has 15 residues. The CDR3 here is CSVEDGVTLQETQYF. The CDR3 nucleotides read TGCAGCGTTGAAGACGGGGTAACCCTCCAAGAGACCCAGTACTTC. The full variable domain, rest sourced from reference TRBV29-1 and TRBJ2-5, is SAVISQKPSRDICQRGTSLTIQCQVDSQVTMMFWYRQQPGQSLTLIATANQGSEATYESGFVIDKFPISRPNLTFSTLTVSNMSPEDSSIYLCSVEDGVTLQETQYFGPGTRLLVL.

Details on this clonotype: Since a much larger clone is just one base distant, this may be a read error. The chain is built from TRBV20-1 and TRBJ2-7; D uncertain. V was cut by 2 bases and J by 6 bases, with 14 bases left in between. The CDR3 spans 13 residues. CDR1 and CDR2 from the germline V gene are DFQATT and SNEGSKA (reference sequence). The CDR3: CSARTTIRFEQYF. CDR3 DNA: TGCAGTGCTAGAACCACTATTCGCTTCGAGCAGTACTTC.

This clonotype has more than one count but fewer than ten. The chain combines TRBV19 with TRBJ2-3; 9 bases agree with TRBD1. The CDR3 has 15 residues. Trimming removed 6 bases from V and 4 bases from J; junction bases left unmatched: 8. Germline CDR1 reads LNHDA; CDR2 reads SQIVND (reference sequence). The CDR3 is CASRSTGGASDTQYF. The CDR3 DNA sequence: TGTGCCAGTAGATCTACAGGGGGCGCTTCAGATACGCAGTATTTT.

This clonotype has more than one count but fewer than ten. J is TRBJ2-1 and V is TRBV9; weak D call: TRBD2 (5 bases). The V gene's germline CDR1 is SGDLS and CDR2 YYNGEE. Trimming pared 4 bases from V and 6 bases from J, leaving 17 bases between. The CDR3 spans 15 residues. In nucleotides, the CDR3 is TGTGCCAGCAGCCCTGGACTTCTCACCCTCAATGAGCAGTTCTTC. It is translated as CASSPGLLTLNEQFF.

This clonotype was detected ten times or more. V usage is TRBV6-2 or TRBV6-3 and J usage is TRBJ2-1; possibly TRBD1 for D (5 bases). The CDR3 sequence is 13 residues long. Germline CDR1 is MNHEY and CDR2 is SVGEGT. The V and J ends lost 2 bases and 15 bases respectively, with 17 bases between them. The CDR3 loop reads CASSYGAVGMVFF. In nucleotides, the CDR3 is TGTGCCAGCAGTTACGGGGCCGTGGGCATGGTGTTCTTC.

Concerning this clonotype: Just one base apart from a much larger clone, this may be a read error. V is TRBV5-1 and J is TRBJ2-6, with a weak D call TRBD1 (6 bases). The CDR3 totals 16 residues. Germline V gene data show CDR1 as SGHRS and CDR2 as YFSETQ. The CDR3 is CASSSSGVLGASVLTF. CDR3 nucleotides: TGCGCCAGCAGCTCTTCAGGGGTCCTTGGGGCCAGCGTCCTGACTTTC.

This clonotype showed up many times. The chain joins TRBV29-1 to TRBJ2-7, with 7 bases matching TRBD2. V dropped 5 bases and J dropped 9; count of bases not matched to a gene: 7. CDR1 is SQVTM and CDR2 is ANQGSEA in the germline V gene. There are 11 residues in the CDR3. CDR3 coding DNA: TGCAGCGTTTCGACTAGCTTCGGGCAGTACTTC. Residues: CSVSTSFGQYF.

This sequence joins TRBV7-2 and TRBJ2-1; perhaps TRBD1 as D (6 bases). Per germline, CDR1 SGHTA and CDR2 FQGNSA. The V and J ends lost 4 bases and 2 bases respectively, with 21 bases between them. The CDR3 has 18 residues. DNA of the CDR3: TGTGCCAGCAGCTCCCTAGATTTGACAGGAATCCCCTACAATGAGCAGTTCTTC. As protein: CASSSLDLTGIPYNEQFF.

J is TRBJ2-1 and V is TRBV2; D gene ambiguous. Germline V gives CDR1 SNHLY, CDR2 FYNNEI. The CDR3 extends over 14 amino acids. The V and J ends lost 2 bases and 7 bases respectively, with 12 bases between them. CDR3 sequence: CASSESDWANEQFF. The CDR3 bases are TGTGCCAGCAGTGAAAGCGACTGGGCGAATGAGCAGTTCTTC. The whole variable domain, remainder taken from reference TRBV2 and TRBJ2-1, is EPEVTQTPSHQVTQMGQEVILRCVPISNHLYFYWYRQILGQKVEFLVSFYNNEISEKSEIFDDQFSVERPDGSNFTLKIRSTKLEDSAMYFCASSESDWANEQFFGPGTRLTVL.

The rearrangement joins TRBV6-4 to TRBJ2-2, with TRBD2 as a possible D gene (5 bases). This CDR3 has 15 residues. Deletions cut 2 bases from V and 9 bases from J, with 16 bases between. Germline CDR1 reads MRHNA; CDR2 reads SNTAGT. CDR3 DNA sequence: TGTGCCAGCAGTGACCTTCCAGCGGCGGCCTGGGAGCTGTTTTTT. Translated: CASSDLPAAAWELFF.

This sequence joins TRBV9 and TRBJ2-3; TRBD1 might be the D (6 bases). Trimming cost V 7 bases and J 6 bases, with 15 bases left between them. This CDR3 has 13 amino acids. Germline lookup yields CDR1 SGDLS and CDR2 YYNGEE. As DNA, the CDR3 is TGTGCCAGCCGCGAGGACAGTGTGGATACGCAGTATTTT. Its translation is CASREDSVDTQYF.

V gene TRBV10-3 combines with J gene TRBJ2-5, with a tentative D call TRBD2 (7 bases). Germline lookup yields CDR1 ENHRY and CDR2 SYGVKD. The CDR3 consists of 13 residues. Trimming left V 8 bases short and J 1 base short, with 11 bases between. CDR3 sequence (DNA): TGTGCCATCGGGGGGGGGGCCCAAGAGACCCAGTACTTC. It yields the protein CAIGGGAQETQYF.

With respect to this clonotype: A much larger clone differs from this one at a single base, so this may be a read error. The chain couples TRBV5-1 to TRBJ2-5; TRBD2 agrees at 7 bases. This CDR3 spans 18 amino acids. Germline values: CDR1 SGHRS, CDR2 YFSETQ. The CDR3 here is CASSAKVPDSGWKEPQYF. For the CDR3, the DNA is TGCGCCAGCAGCGCGAAGGTGCCGGATAGCGGGTGGAAAGAGCCCCAGTACTTC.

This clonotype was detected ten times or more. This chain joins TRBV20-1 and TRBJ2-3; 12 bases align to TRBD2. This CDR3 spans 16 amino acids. CDR1 DFQATT and CDR2 SNEGSKA come from the germline V gene (reference sequence). The junction had 7 bases not matched to a gene; V was cut back by 1 base and J by 5 bases. The CDR3 coding sequence is TGCAGTGCTAGAGCCAGACTAGCGGGAGAAGGAGATACGCAGTATTTT. The encoded protein is CSARARLAGEGDTQYF.

A few counts support this clonotype. This chain joins TRBV7-3 and TRBJ1-4, with no clear D. V was trimmed by 2 bases and J by 4 bases, leaving 14 bases between them. Germline assignment: CDR1 SGHTA and CDR2 FQGTGA. The length of the CDR3 is 16 residues. The CDR3 DNA is TGTGCCAGCAGCTTAGCGAGGGTGTTAAGTAATGAAAAACTGTTTTTT. Translated: CASSLARVLSNEKLFF.

There are a few counts of this clonotype. J is TRBJ1-2 and V is TRBV5-1; no definite D call. The CDR3 extends over 14 amino acids. V shed 5 bases and J shed 6 bases, with 17 bases lying between them. Per the germline V gene, CDR1 is SGHRS and CDR2 is YFSETQ. The CDR3 spells CASRSPRGIDGYTF. In DNA form, the CDR3 reads TGCGCCAGCAGAAGCCCTAGAGGGATCGATGGCTACACCTTC.

To note about this clonotype: The junction differs from germline at one of its ends, possibly a read error. The gene calls are TRBV19 and TRBJ2-3; maybe TRBD2 (6 bases). Germline V CDR1 and CDR2: LNHDA, SQIVND (reference sequence). This CDR3 is built from 14 residues. The CDR3, as DNA: TGTGCCAGTAGTACTACCACGGGAGCAGATACGCGGTATTTT. Its protein is CASSTTTGADTRYF. Supplemented by reference TRBV19 and TRBJ2-3, the full variable domain reads DGGITQSPKYLFRKEGQNVTLSCEQNLNHDAMYWYRQDPGQGLRLIYYSQIVNDFQKGDIAEGYSVSREKKESFPLTVTSAQKNPTAFYLCASSTTTGADTRYFGPGTRLTVL.

With respect to this clonotype: Germline and junction disagree at one end, which may indicate a read error. The CDR3 DNA follows: TGCGCCAGCAGAGAGTGGCAAAACATTCAGTACTTC. Amino acid sequence: CASREWQNIQYF. The chain employs TRBV10-2 and TRBJ2-4; D ambiguous. In germline, CDR1 is WSHSY, CDR2 SAAADI. The CDR3 runs to 12 residues.

The rearrangement joins TRBV6-5 to TRBJ2-2; D gene ambiguous. CDR1 is MNHEY, CDR2 SVGAGI, per germline. The V and J ends lost 6 bases and 5 bases respectively, with 7 bases between them. The CDR3 consists of 12 residues. For the CDR3, the DNA is TGTGCCAGCAGACCTCCGACCGGGGAGCTGTTTTTT. Translation gives CASRPPTGELFF.

There are many counts of this clonotype. V usage is TRBV28 and J usage is TRBJ1-5; D is undetermined. The CDR3 contains 16 residues. Per the germline V gene, CDR1 is MDHEN and CDR2 is SYDVKM. The V end lost 5 bases, the J end lost 3 bases, and 17 bases lay between the germline ends. Here the CDR3 reads CASSPERWTDNQPQHF. The CDR3 DNA follows: TGTGCCAGCAGTCCGGAGCGATGGACGGACAATCAGCCCCAGCATTTT.

The chain carries TRBV28 and TRBJ1-4, with D perhaps TRBD1 (6 bases). Trimming cost V 6 bases and J 6 bases, with 14 bases left between them. The length of the CDR3 is 14 residues. The germline CDR1 and CDR2 sequences are MDHEN and SYDVKM. CDR3 DNA sequence: TGTGCCAGCAGACCCCCAGGGGCTGATGAAAAACTGTTTTTT. It yields the protein CASRPPGADEKLFF.

V and J are TRBV7-9 and TRBJ2-5; D remains ambiguous. The V end was cut by 5 bases, the J end by 5 bases, with 6 bases between. The CDR3 contains 11 residues. The germline V gene encodes CDR1 SEHNR and CDR2 FQNEAQ (reference sequence). The CDR3 nucleotides read TGTGCCAGCAGCACTTGGGAGACCCAGTACTTC. It is translated as CASSTWETQYF.